This T cell receptor (beta chain) stems from a study of blood T cells in healthy people across ages. V was pared by 4 bases and J by 5 bases, with 12 bases between. The length of the CDR3 is 13 residues. CDR1 MNHEY and CDR2 SMNVEV come from the germline V gene (reference sequence). A second roughly 6 to 11 cycle PCR used barcoded and J-beta primers. Each cDNA molecule received a tag from a template-switch adaptor that had 12 random nucleotides. TCRdb re-derived calls from the 5' RACE reads in MiXCR, one entry per CDR3 protein. The sample has 1.5 million to 2 million distinct CDR3 sequences; around 50% are singletons. As to this clonotype: The antigen is unknown.

Drawing of peripheral blood yielded about 9.7 milliliters from each donor. Study-wide results and caveats: Roughly linear age-related decline in beta diversity appeared, significant by age roughly 40. TCR beta diversity correlated strongly with naive T cell percentage.

The chain couples TRBV27 to TRBJ2-7, with D uncertain. Sequenced sample: blood. The receptor was isolated from a woman between 35 and 50 years old in good health. Here the CDR3 reads CASSSSPKDEQYF. The CDR3 region has the DNA TGTGCCAGCAGTTCGTCTCCTAAGGACGAGCAGTACTTC.